The text below deals with one TCR beta chain. Using immunoSEQ multiplex PCR, the repertoire was profiled, and TCRdb retains in-frame clones only, with some absent. The sample yields 50,000 to 55,000 clones, about 94% seen once. This sample is drawn from a study of T cell changes during pregnancy in multiple sclerosis. Per germline, CDR1 SNHLY and CDR2 FYNNEI. V lost 10 bases to trimming and J lost 0 bases, with 15 bases between them. CDR3 length: 15 amino acids. Sequenced material: CD4+ T cells from peripheral blood mononuclear cells, taken after pregnancy. The chain uses TRBV2 and TRBJ2-2, with D maybe TRBD1 (5 bases). The TCR comes from a female donor with multiple sclerosis, enrolled in a pregnancy study. CDR3 nucleotide sequence: TGTGCCACCCGAATAGGGGTAGCGAACACCGGGGAGCTGTTTTTT. It translates to CATRIGVANTGELFF.